Below are 22 T cell receptor beta chains sequenced from a single sample in a study of T cell repertoires in cytomegalovirus infection. TCRdb re-called the reads through MiXCR, storing one row per CDR3 protein. The data hold 270,000 or so distinct CDR3 sequences, with 15% to 20% observed a single time. The source material was CD8+ T cells from PBMCs. These receptors all come from a human donor in good health (CMV status not recorded). Some clones in this sample may be carry-over from other donors' samples.

This clonotype was detected many times. V usage is TRBV7-9 and J usage is TRBJ2-3; D may be TRBD1 (6 bases). V was pared by 1 base and J by 4 bases, with 9 bases between. The CDR3 loop spans 14 amino acids. Germline loops: CDR1 SEHNR, CDR2 FQNEAQ (reference sequence). The CDR3 DNA reads as TGTGCCAGCAGCTTAGATGGGGGCTCAGATACGCAGTATTTT. As protein: CASSLDGGSDTQYF.

This clonotype was seen at least ten times. The rearrangement uses TRBV7-9 and TRBJ1-6, with a possible D match to TRBD1 (6 bases). The V gene's germline CDR1 is SEHNR and CDR2 FQNEAQ (reference sequence). The CDR3 loop spans 16 amino acids. Trimming cost V 4 bases and J 10 bases, with 20 bases left between them. CDR3 residues: CASSSRTAEDISPLHF. The CDR3, as DNA: TGTGCCAGCAGCTCCCGGACAGCTGAAGATATATCACCCCTCCACTTT.

This clonotype was seen only a few times. This rearrangement joins TRBV6-2 or TRBV6-3 to TRBJ2-7; D is ambiguous. Germline-derived CDR1 and CDR2 are MNHEY and SVGEGT. This CDR3 spans 14 amino acids. The ends were cut back, 5 bases at V and 1 base at J, with 12 bases in the middle. CDR3: CASSHDPRSYEQYF. DNA for the CDR3: TGTGCCAGCAGTCACGACCCCAGATCCTACGAGCAGTACTTC.

The chain uses TRBV4-3 and TRBJ2-7; D possibly matches TRBD1 or TRBD2 (5 bases each). CDR3 length: 18 residues. CDR1 and CDR2 from the germline V gene are LGHNA and YSLEER. Trimming stripped 3 bases from V and 2 bases from J, with 23 bases between. In DNA form, the CDR3 reads TGCGCCAGCAGCCAGGATCATACTTCCGGGACGGGCCCCTACGAGCAGTACTTC. Translating gives CASSQDHTSGTGPYEQYF.

This clonotype was seen repeatedly, ten times or more. The chain links TRBV2 to TRBJ2-1; 7 bases align to TRBD1. CDR1 and CDR2 (germline): SNHLY, FYNNEI. This CDR3 has 13 residues. With 4 bases clipped from V and 4 bases from J, the junction kept 1 base outside the gene matches. The CDR3 loop reads CASSARGYNEQFF. DNA of the CDR3: TGTGCCAGCAGTGCCAGGGGGTACAATGAGCAGTTCTTC.

This clonotype was counted between two and nine times. V usage is TRBV7-2 and J usage is TRBJ1-2; D ambiguous. V was cut by 5 bases and J by 0 bases, with 13 bases left in between. Germline V gene data show CDR1 as SGHTA and CDR2 as FQGNSA. This CDR3 has 15 amino acids. The CDR3 loop is CASSGVVGANYGYTF. The CDR3 DNA is TGTGCCAGCAGCGGCGTAGTCGGGGCTAACTATGGCTACACCTTC.

This clonotype showed up many times. The chain employs TRBV4-1 and TRBJ1-1; D not resolved. The germline CDR1 and CDR2 sequences are MGHRA and YSYEKL. V gave up 1 base and J gave up 1 base, with 13 bases separating them. There are 16 residues in the CDR3. CDR3 nucleotide sequence: TGCGCCAGCAGCCAAGTATGGCGCCAGCCGAACACTGAAGCTTTCTTT. Amino acids: CASSQVWRQPNTEAFF.

The chain carries TRBV28 and TRBJ1-6, with D unclear. This CDR3 is 14 amino acids long. CDR1 is MDHEN, CDR2 SYDVKM, per germline. Trimming cost V 5 bases and J 7 bases, with 12 bases left between them. This chain's CDR3 is CASSLKSRNSPLHF. The CDR3, as DNA: TGTGCCAGCAGTCTAAAAAGCCGGAATTCACCCCTCCACTTT.

This clonotype was seen more than once but under ten times. The genes are TRBV29-1 and TRBJ2-1, with D tentatively TRBD1 (6 bases). The V gene's germline CDR1 is SQVTM and CDR2 ANQGSEA. Trimming cost V 7 bases and J 3 bases, with 10 bases left between them. The CDR3 contains 12 residues. The CDR3 DNA reads as TGCAGCGCCGAGGGGGACTACAATGAGCAGTTCTTC. It is translated as CSAEGDYNEQFF.

The rearrangement uses TRBV7-6 and TRBJ1-4; 7 bases align to TRBD1. CDR1 is SGHVS, CDR2 FNYEAQ, per germline. The J segment lost 8 bases and the V segment lost 5 bases, leaving 14 bases of the junction unmatched. This CDR3 has 16 residues. In DNA, the CDR3 is TGTGCCAGCAGCGATACAGGGGCCCGCTTTAGAGAAAAACTGTTTTTT. It encodes CASSDTGARFREKLFF.

This clonotype appeared many times. V and J are TRBV7-2 and TRBJ2-5, with 8 bases fitting TRBD2. This CDR3 has 15 residues. Germline V gene lookup returns CDR1 SGHTA and CDR2 FQGNSA. J lost 3 bases, V lost 7 bases, and 10 bases had no gene match. The CDR3 here is CASTSGGGPKETQYF. For the CDR3, the DNA is TGTGCCAGCACCTCTGGCGGGGGGCCAAAAGAGACCCAGTACTTC.

This clonotype was observed many times. The chain combines TRBV7-8 with TRBJ2-7; D tentatively fits TRBD1 or TRBD2 (5 bases each). The V gene lost 4 bases and the J gene lost 6 bases, with 13 bases spanning the gap. This CDR3 has 13 residues. The germline V gene has CDR1 SGHVS and CDR2 FQNEAQ. CDR3 sequence (DNA): TGTGCCAGCAGCTCCTCTGGGGCGGGCGAGCAGTACTTC. Protein sequence: CASSSSGAGEQYF.

This clonotype came up many times. The chain has TRBV11-2 and TRBJ2-7; 7 nucleotides align to TRBD1. Looked up from germline, CDR1 is SGHAT and CDR2 is FQNNGV. This CDR3 region has 14 residues. The V and J ends lost 5 bases and 2 bases, in that order; junction bases with no gene match: 6. As DNA, the CDR3 is TGTGCCAGCAGCCCGGGGACAGCTCCCTACGAGCAGTACTTC. Protein product: CASSPGTAPYEQYF.

CDR3 nucleotides: TGCAGTGCTAGAGATCCGACGGACAGACCCTCTGGAAACACCATATATTTT. This codes for CSARDPTDRPSGNTIYF. The chain has TRBV20-1 and TRBJ1-3; the D gene is possibly TRBD1 (6 bases). The CDR3 length is 17 residues. With 0 bases removed from V and 0 bases from J, the gap between germline ends came to 15 bases. Germline V gives CDR1 DFQATT, CDR2 SNEGSKA (reference sequence).

V gene TRBV24-1 combines with J gene TRBJ2-2; D is possibly TRBD1 (6 bases). The CDR3 sequence is 13 residues long. V was clipped by 7 bases and J by 6 bases, with 11 bases between them. Per the germline V gene, CDR1 is KGHDR and CDR2 is SFDVKD. The CDR3 coding sequence is TGTGCCACCAGCGAACAGGGATCCGGGGAGCTGTTTTTT. As protein: CATSEQGSGELFF.

The chain carries TRBV6-1 and TRBJ1-4; TRBD1 is a possible D gene (5 bases). V was clipped by 6 bases and J by 5 bases, with 19 bases between them. This CDR3 is built from 16 residues. Germline CDR1 reads MNHNS; CDR2 reads SASEGT. The CDR3: CASRGALGAANEKLFF. CDR3 DNA sequence: TGTGCCAGCAGGGGAGCGCTAGGGGCTGCGAATGAAAAACTGTTTTTT.

The chain employs TRBV5-6 and TRBJ2-1, with D perhaps given as TRBD1 or TRBD2 (6 bases each). Between the trimmed V and J ends, which lost 2 bases and 5 bases, there was a span of 14 bases. CDR1 and CDR2 (germline): SGHDT, YYEEEE. The CDR3 contains 15 residues. Here the CDR3 reads CASSLPGAIDNEQFF. Here the CDR3 DNA reads TGTGCCAGCAGCTTACCGGGGGCGATCGACAATGAGCAGTTCTTC.

The DNA for the CDR3 is TGTGCCAGCAGCGACCGACGGGGCGGGGCAGGGACCCAGTACTTC. It translates to CASSDRRGGAGTQYF. The rearrangement joins TRBV7-2 to TRBJ2-5, with TRBD2 as a possible D gene (6 bases). The CDR3 loop spans 15 amino acids. The germline V gene encodes CDR1 SGHTA and CDR2 FQGNSA. The V and J ends lost 5 bases and 7 bases respectively, with 20 bases between them.

Many counts were recorded for this clonotype. V gene TRBV7-2 combines with J gene TRBJ2-2; D unresolved. From germline, CDR1 is SGHTA and CDR2 FQGNSA. There are 16 residues in the CDR3. V dropped 1 base and J dropped 5 bases, with 14 bases sitting between them. The CDR3 region has the DNA TGTGCCAGCAGCTTAGAATTGGGCCTCGAGACCGGGGAGCTGTTTTTT. Protein sequence: CASSLELGLETGELFF.

The chain is built from TRBV14 and TRBJ2-7; D perhaps matches TRBD1 (5 bases). The V end lost 4 bases, the J end lost 2 bases, and 15 bases lay between the germline ends. The V gene's germline CDR1 is SGHDN and CDR2 FVKESK. The CDR3 length is 15 residues. Here the CDR3 reads CASSPLDMATYEQYF. As DNA, the CDR3 is TGTGCCAGCAGCCCGCTGGACATGGCTACCTACGAGCAGTACTTC.

The chain combines TRBV28 with TRBJ2-3, with 9 nucleotides matching TRBD1. Per germline, CDR1 MDHEN and CDR2 SYDVKM. J was trimmed by 3 bases and V by 8 bases; bases with no gene match: 12. This CDR3 contains 16 residues. The CDR3 sequence is CASGSRDRAGTDTQYF. As DNA, the CDR3 is TGTGCCAGCGGGTCTCGGGACAGGGCTGGAACAGATACGCAGTATTTT.

The chain links TRBV19 to TRBJ1-2; tentatively, D is TRBD1 (5 bases). V lost 4 bases, J lost 2 bases, and 29 bases lay in between. The CDR3 is 20 amino acids. Germline V lookup: CDR1 LNHDA, CDR2 SQIVND (reference sequence). In nucleotides, the CDR3 is TGTGCCAGTAGTAGCTTAATCCTCGGCCACTCGAAGACAGAGAACTATGGCTACACCTTC. It is translated as CASSSLILGHSKTENYGYTF.